A single T cell receptor beta chain is shown here with its context. Preparation of the TCRbeta library was carried out with unique molecular identifiers. One entry per CDR3 protein results from TCRdb running MiXCR on the PCR reads. The sample records some 390,000 distinct CDR3 sequences, roughly 20% being singletons. The sample belongs to a study of T-cell reconstitution after alpha-beta-depleted transplantation in children. Looked up from germline, CDR1 is MDHEN and CDR2 is SYDVKM. This CDR3 region has 15 residues. Trimming stripped 2 bases from V and 6 bases from J, with 17 bases between. This chain uses TRBV28 with TRBJ2-7; D is unclear. This sequence was found in a human donor who donated a stem cell graft to a child with acute myeloid leukemia. This specimen consisted of PBMCs from the stem cell graft donor, obtained from the stem cell graft. CDR3: CASSLSEVSVGEQYF. The CDR3, as DNA: TGTGCCAGCAGTTTAAGTGAGGTTTCGGTTGGCGAGCAGTACTTC.